The rows below give T cell receptor beta chains drawn from one sample of a study of cytotoxic CD8 clonotypes in ibrutinib-treated CLL. Sequencing used immunoSEQ multiplex PCR; TCRdb keeps in-frame clones, though not all of them. The data show approximately 160,000 clones, roughly 84% seen once. The input for sequencing was PBMCs, taken at disease progression, from a patient treated with ibrutinib. Receptors were obtained from a human donor with chronic lymphocytic leukemia. Each CDR3 is given with its conserved first and last residue. The D gene is left open where the match is weak. Expanded clones are given a class, and other clones once, few, many or no size at all.

j_call | v_call | d_call | clone_size | cdr3_nt | cdr3_aa
TRBJ1-2 | TRBV5-1 | TRBD1 | - | TGCGCCAGCAGCTTGGGACAGGGCGCTAACTATGACTACACCTTC | CASSLGQGANYDYTF
TRBJ2-7 | TRBV18 | - | - | TGTGCCAGCTCAACTCTGCCGGACTCCTACGAGCAGTACTTC | CASSTLPDSYEQYF
TRBJ2-7 | TRBV7-2 | - | - | TGTGCCAGCTGCCCGGAGCGGGCCTACGAGCAGTACTTC | CASCPERAYEQYF
TRBJ1-3 | TRBV5-5 | TRBD1 | - | TGTGCCAGCACCTGGGGGACAGGGGGAAACACCATATATTTT | CASTWGTGGNTIYF
TRBJ2-1 | TRBV18 | TRBD1 | - | TGTGCCAGCTCACTTGAGACAGGGATTCCCAATGAGCAGTTCTTC | CASSLETGIPNEQFF
TRBJ1-5 | TRBV27 | - | - | TGTGCCAGCAGTTTATCGGGCAGTTATAGCAATCAGCCCCAGCATTTT | CASSLSGSYSNQPQHF
TRBJ2-1 | TRBV28 | - | once | TGTGCCAGCAGTTATTCTCAGACCTACAATGAGCAGTTCTTC | CASSYSQTYNEQFF
TRBJ2-7 | TRBV19 | TRBD2 | - | TGTGCCAGTAGTTCCCCCGGGACTAGCGGGAGCCACGAGCAGTACTTC | CASSSPGTSGSHEQYF
TRBJ2-7 | TRBV19 | TRBD2 | - | TGTGCCAGTCAAATGACTAGCGGGAGGGCCGGCGAGCAGTACTTC | CASQMTSGRAGEQYF
TRBJ2-7 | TRBV19 | TRBD1 | - | TGTGCCAGTACCCCGGGACAGGGCTCCTACGAGCAGTACTTC | CASTPGQGSYEQYF
TRBJ2-7 | TRBV2 | TRBD1 | - | TGTGCCAGCAGTGCACCGGGACAGGGGGCAACCTACGAGCAGTACTTC | CASSAPGQGATYEQYF